These T cell receptor beta chains were read from a single sample in a study of neurological immune-mediated disorders. Via MiXCR, TCRdb re-called the 5' RACE reads, giving one row per CDR3 protein. The table records about 45,000 distinct CDR3 sequences, roughly 14% of them present only once. Sequencing was performed on PBMCs. These TCRs come from a man aged 25-45 years in good health. Each CDR3 is given with its conserved first and last residue. Each record gives: clone size, D gene, V gene, J gene, CDR3 protein, CDR3 DNA. The D gene is left open where the match is weak. For some rows the clone size is stated as once, few or many, or as a class when expanded; others skip it.

clone_size: many
d_call: -
v_call: TRBV6-4
j_call: TRBJ2-3
cdr3_aa: CASSESWLADDTQYF
cdr3_nt: TGTGCCAGCAGTGAGAGCTGGCTAGCCGATGATACGCAGTATTTT

clone_size: once
d_call: -
v_call: TRBV6-2/TRBV6-3
j_call: TRBJ2-3
cdr3_aa: CASSDTDTQYF
cdr3_nt: TGTGCCAGCAGTGACACAGATACGCAGTATTTT

clone_size: -
d_call: TRBD2
v_call: TRBV20-1
j_call: TRBJ2-1
cdr3_aa: CSARASGGYNEQFF
cdr3_nt: TGCAGTGCTAGAGCATCGGGGGGCTACAATGAGCAGTTCTTC

clone_size: many
d_call: -
v_call: TRBV3-1
j_call: TRBJ2-7
cdr3_aa: CASSQEALYEQYF
cdr3_nt: TGTGCCAGCAGCCAAGAGGCCCTTTACGAGCAGTACTTC

clone_size: few
d_call: -
v_call: TRBV5-1
j_call: TRBJ2-7
cdr3_aa: CASNEQYF
cdr3_nt: TGCGCCAGCAACGAGCAGTACTTC

clone_size: many
d_call: -
v_call: TRBV20-1
j_call: TRBJ2-1
cdr3_aa: CSAIGSNEQFF
cdr3_nt: TGCAGTGCTATTGGGAGTAATGAGCAGTTCTTC

clone_size: many
d_call: -
v_call: TRBV28
j_call: TRBJ1-6
cdr3_aa: CASSSLTPLHF
cdr3_nt: TGTGCCAGCAGTTCGTTGACACCCCTCCACTTT

clone_size: many
d_call: -
v_call: TRBV24-1
j_call: TRBJ2-1
cdr3_aa: CATSDNSSPDEQFF
cdr3_nt: TGTGCCACCAGTGATAATAGCTCCCCCGATGAGCAGTTCTTC

clone_size: many
d_call: TRBD2
v_call: TRBV10-3
j_call: TRBJ2-1
cdr3_aa: CAISRLAGASKYNEQFF
cdr3_nt: TGTGCCATCAGTCGGCTAGCGGGAGCCTCTAAGTACAATGAGCAGTTCTTC

clone_size: many
d_call: -
v_call: TRBV20-1
j_call: TRBJ1-1
cdr3_aa: CSEGGTEAFF
cdr3_nt: TGCAGTGAGGGGGGAACTGAAGCTTTCTTT

clone_size: many
d_call: -
v_call: TRBV7-9
j_call: TRBJ2-3
cdr3_aa: CASSLGGPSDTQYF
cdr3_nt: TGTGCCAGCAGCTTAGGAGGCCCGTCAGATACGCAGTATTTT

clone_size: -
d_call: -
v_call: TRBV10-3
j_call: TRBJ2-5
cdr3_aa: CAIRRQARETQYF
cdr3_nt: TGTGCCATCAGGAGACAGGCCAGAGAGACCCAGTACTTC

clone_size: many
d_call: TRBD1
v_call: TRBV20-1
j_call: TRBJ1-4
cdr3_aa: CSANDRGNSDEKLFF
cdr3_nt: TGCAGTGCAAATGACAGGGGGAATTCGGATGAAAAACTGTTTTTT

clone_size: many
d_call: -
v_call: TRBV5-6
j_call: TRBJ2-5
cdr3_aa: CASSSWVRQETQYF
cdr3_nt: TGTGCCAGCAGCTCATGGGTCCGCCAAGAGACCCAGTACTTC

clone_size: many
d_call: -
v_call: TRBV10-3
j_call: TRBJ2-3
cdr3_aa: CAIQTGITDTQYF
cdr3_nt: TGTGCCATCCAAACCGGGATCACAGATACGCAGTATTTT

clone_size: many
d_call: TRBD1
v_call: TRBV5-6
j_call: TRBJ2-5
cdr3_aa: CASSLVSAGGETQYF
cdr3_nt: TGTGCCAGCAGCTTGGTGTCGGCAGGGGGAGAGACCCAGTACTTC

clone_size: many
d_call: -
v_call: TRBV20-1
j_call: TRBJ2-3
cdr3_aa: CSAAGLSTDTQYF
cdr3_nt: TGCAGTGCAGCCGGGCTCAGCACAGATACGCAGTATTTT

clone_size: many
d_call: TRBD1
v_call: TRBV28
j_call: TRBJ2-7
cdr3_aa: CASRLQGQTYEQYF
cdr3_nt: TGTGCCAGCAGGCTACAGGGACAGACCTACGAGCAGTACTTC

clone_size: many
d_call: -
v_call: TRBV7-9
j_call: TRBJ2-1
cdr3_aa: CASSVIDEQFF
cdr3_nt: TGTGCCAGCAGCGTCATCGATGAGCAGTTCTTC

clone_size: many
d_call: -
v_call: TRBV5-1
j_call: TRBJ2-7
cdr3_aa: CASSPHPPGTGIYEQYF
cdr3_nt: TGCGCCAGCAGCCCGCACCCCCCGGGAACAGGGATCTACGAGCAGTACTTC